In its sample, the clone carrying this T cell receptor (beta chain) was seen a few times. The antigen is not known. The use of a sample-barcoded 5' primer and a J-beta primer mix characterized a second PCR of roughly 7 to 11 cycles. TCRdb redid the calling of the 5' RACE reads with MiXCR, one entry per CDR3 protein. The sample consists of about 1 million distinct CDR3 sequences, approximately 26% of them appearing once. Germline CDR1 is MDHEN and CDR2 is SYDVKM. The CDR3 spans 15 residues. With V trimmed by 6 bases and J by 5 bases, 12 bases remained unmatched. The entry originates in a study of blood T cells in healthy people across ages. Study-level findings and limits: Naive CD4+ cells and diversity were both higher in long-lived donors than in aged donors.

The same data also went into a second study, on T cells of mothers and their children. That source adds: The study recruited a few healthy Caucasian mothers and their six children as donors.

This sequence joins TRBV28 and TRBJ2-5; TRBD2 aligns across 7 bases. The receptor comes from a girl aged 2-15 years in good health. The specimen sequenced was blood. In nucleotides, the CDR3 is TGTGCCAGCAGGAACGTTCAAAGACTAGCCGAGACCCAGTACTTC. Its protein product is CASRNVQRLAETQYF.